One sample yielded the 23 T cell receptor beta chains listed below, sequenced in a study of shared clonotypes between healthy human individuals. Only in-frame clones appear in the TCRdb table, and some are missing; sequencing was by immunoSEQ multiplex PCR. The data hold about 820,000 clones, with 80% to 95% observed a single time. Naivety among CD8 cells was defined by CD45RO negativity and positive CCR7 selection, thereby excluding terminally differentiated effector memory CD45RA+ cells. The specimen sequenced was naive CD8+ T cells sorted from blood. Receptors were obtained from a man aged 25 to 40 in good health.

J is TRBJ2-5 and V is TRBV6-5; 10 bases are a match to TRBD2. The germline gives CDR1 MNHEY, CDR2 SVGAGI. The length of the CDR3 is 15 residues. The V and J ends lost 2 bases and 3 bases, in that order; junction bases with no gene match: 3. The CDR3 coding sequence is TGTGCCAGCAGTTACCCAGGACTAGCGGAAGAGACCCAGTACTTC. Protein: CASSYPGLAEETQYF.

The gene calls are TRBV6-1 and TRBJ2-7; 10 nucleotides match TRBD1. The CDR3 length is 13 residues. V dropped 6 bases and J dropped 2; count of bases not matched to a gene: 1. CDR1 is MNHNS and CDR2 is SASEGT in the germline V gene. The CDR3 DNA reads TGTGCCAGCAGCGACAGGGGGCCCTACGAGCAGTACTTC. Encoded protein: CASSDRGPYEQYF.

CDR3 DNA sequence: TGTGCCAGCAGCCTCATGTGGGAGGACTCCTACGAGCAGTACTTC. This sequence encodes CASSLMWEDSYEQYF. The V and J genes are TRBV11-2 and TRBJ2-7; a weak D match, TRBD2 (6 bases). There are 15 residues in the CDR3. The V and J ends lost 5 bases and 0 bases respectively, with 14 bases between them. The germline CDR1 and CDR2 sequences are SGHAT and FQNNGV.

The genes are TRBV15 and TRBJ2-1; the D is unclear. CDR1 and CDR2 from the germline V gene are LNHNV and YYDKDF (reference sequence). This CDR3 has 13 residues. Trimming took off 1 base at V and 8 bases at J, with 9 bases between the two ends. Written as DNA, the CDR3 is TGTGCCACCAGCAGAGCGGCCCCGGATGAGCAGTTCTTC. It yields the protein CATSRAAPDEQFF.

J is TRBJ2-7 and V is TRBV19, with 8 bases fitting TRBD1. The ends lost 3 bases at V and 3 bases at J; junction bases unmatched: 1. This CDR3 is built from 13 residues. Germline V lookup: CDR1 LNHDA, CDR2 SQIVND (reference sequence). The CDR3 DNA reads TGTGCCAGTAGTATGGACAGGGACTACGAGCAGTACTTC. It yields the protein CASSMDRDYEQYF. Together with reference TRBV19 and TRBJ2-7, the CDR3 gives the full variable domain: DGGITQSPKYLFRKEGQNVTLSCEQNLNHDAMYWYRQDPGQGLRLIYYSQIVNDFQKGDIAEGYSVSREKKESFPLTVTSAQKNPTAFYLCASSMDRDYEQYFGPGTRLTVT.

The chain combines TRBV7-8 with TRBJ1-5; no clear D gene. The CDR3 is 18 residues long. V was trimmed by 2 bases and J by 2 bases, leaving 19 bases between them. Looked up from germline, CDR1 is SGHVS and CDR2 is FQNEAQ. The CDR3 sequence is CASSLYLTDPVGNQPQHF. CDR3 sequence (DNA): TGTGCCAGCAGCTTATACCTCACCGATCCCGTCGGCAATCAGCCCCAGCATTTT.

The chain employs TRBV7-2 and TRBJ2-1; 7 bases are a match to TRBD1. The junction had 5 bases not matched to a gene; V was cut back by 5 bases and J by 4 bases. CDR1 SGHTA and CDR2 FQGNSA come from the germline V gene. This CDR3 is built from 14 residues. The CDR3 protein is CASSHEGQYNEQFF. The CDR3 DNA reads as TGTGCCAGCAGCCATGAGGGACAGTACAATGAGCAGTTCTTC.

The gene calls are TRBV6-5 and TRBJ2-5; 9 bases are a match to TRBD1. There are 14 residues in the CDR3. J lost 5 bases, V lost 5 bases, and 6 bases had no gene match. Germline CDR1 MNHEY, CDR2 SVGAGI. The DNA for the CDR3 is TGTGCCAGCAGTCACGATGGGACAGGGGAGACCCAGTACTTC. Encoded protein: CASSHDGTGETQYF.

The rearrangement joins TRBV5-1 to TRBJ2-5; perhaps TRBD1 as D (6 bases). V lost 4 bases, J lost 2 bases, and 15 bases lay in between. This CDR3 has 15 residues. The germline gives CDR1 SGHRS, CDR2 YFSETQ. The CDR3, as DNA: TGCGCCAGCAGCATATGGACAGATCGACAAGAGACCCAGTACTTC. Amino acids: CASSIWTDRQETQYF.

V gene TRBV19 combines with J gene TRBJ1-5; TRBD1 is a possible D gene (5 bases). Deletions cut 6 bases from V and 2 bases from J, with 14 bases between. The germline gives CDR1 LNHDA, CDR2 SQIVND (reference sequence). The CDR3 is 15 amino acids. CDR3 sequence (DNA): TGTGCCAGTAGATGGTGGGACGTCGGCAATCAGCCCCAGCATTTT. This codes for CASRWWDVGNQPQHF.

V usage is TRBV14 and J usage is TRBJ1-1; D is unclear. Trimming took 1 base from V and 6 from J, leaving 12 bases between them. The V gene's germline CDR1 is SGHDN and CDR2 FVKESK. The CDR3 sequence is 14 residues long. Here the CDR3 DNA reads TGTGCCAGCAGCCAAGGTTTATCTTTCTCTGAAGCTTTCTTT. This codes for CASSQGLSFSEAFF.

As regards this clone: The same CDR3 arises from other DNA sequences in this sample as well. The chain links TRBV7-9 to TRBJ1-1; D unclear. This CDR3 contains 14 residues. Trimming cost V 1 base and J 1 base, with 7 bases left between them. The germline gives CDR1 SEHNR, CDR2 FQNEAQ (reference sequence). The CDR3, as DNA: TGTGCCAGCAGCTTAGGCCAGAGGAACACTGAAGCTTTCTTT. This codes for CASSLGQRNTEAFF.

The chain has TRBV7-9 and TRBJ2-1, with 14 bases aligning to TRBD2. Germline CDR1 is SEHNR and CDR2 is FQNEAQ (reference sequence). The CDR3 runs to 18 residues. V lost 1 base, J lost 8 bases, and 10 bases stayed unmatched. CDR3 protein: CASSLDPGLAGGWDEQFF. CDR3 nucleotides: TGTGCCAGCAGCTTAGATCCCGGACTAGCGGGAGGTTGGGATGAGCAGTTCTTC.

The chain combines TRBV4-1 with TRBJ2-3; D might be TRBD2 (5 bases). CDR3 length: 14 residues. Germline V gene lookup returns CDR1 MGHRA and CDR2 YSYEKL. V was pared by 1 base and J by 4 bases, with 9 bases between. For the CDR3, the DNA is TGCGCCAGCAGCCAAGTGGGAGAGTCAGATACGCAGTATTTT. Protein product: CASSQVGESDTQYF.

The chain combines TRBV2 with TRBJ2-1; 7 nucleotides agree with TRBD1. V gave up 8 bases and J gave up 7 bases; unmatched junction bases: 2. Germline V gives CDR1 SNHLY, CDR2 FYNNEI. This CDR3 contains 11 residues. The CDR3 is CASPRGNEQFF. The CDR3 bases are TGTGCCAGCCCCAGGGGGAATGAGCAGTTCTTC.

This clone came up once. The genes are TRBV28 and TRBJ2-5; 7 nucleotides line up with TRBD1. The germline CDR1 and CDR2 sequences are MDHEN and SYDVKM. The CDR3 has 14 residues. With V trimmed by 6 bases and J by 1 base, 5 bases remained unmatched. The CDR3 DNA sequence: TGTGCCAGCAGCTTTGACAGGGCCCAAGAGACCCAGTACTTC. Its protein is CASSFDRAQETQYF.

This clone was observed once. This rearrangement joins TRBV29-1 to TRBJ2-1; 7 bases are a match to TRBD1. The CDR3 totals 17 residues. V gave up 6 bases and J gave up 0 bases; unmatched junction bases: 14. Germline CDR1 reads SQVTM; CDR2 reads ANQGSEA. The CDR3 nucleotides read TGCAGCGTAGGGGGCAGAATTAGAGAGAGCTCCTACAATGAGCAGTTCTTC. Amino acids: CSVGGRIRESSYNEQFF.

On this clone itself: Other DNA sequences within the sample encode an identical CDR3. The CDR3 DNA reads TGTGCCAGCAGTTTATTTTCGGGATACGAGCAGTACTTC. It specifies CASSLFSGYEQYF. The chain has TRBV27 and TRBJ2-7, with D maybe TRBD2 (5 bases). The length of the CDR3 is 13 residues. CDR1 is MNHEY, CDR2 SMNVEV, per germline (reference sequence). The V end lost 1 base, the J end lost 4 bases, and 8 bases lay between the germline ends.

This chain joins TRBV27 and TRBJ2-7, with 14 bases aligning to TRBD2. CDR3 length equals 15 residues. The V gene's germline CDR1 is MNHEY and CDR2 SMNVEV (reference sequence). J lost 12 bases, V lost 5 bases, and 12 bases had no gene match. The CDR3 sequence is CASSPTGTSGRLPYF. In DNA form, the CDR3 reads TGTGCCAGCAGTCCTACCGGGACTAGCGGGAGACTTCCGTACTTC.

This sequence joins TRBV6-6 and TRBJ2-1; D is possibly TRBD2 (6 bases). V was trimmed by 1 base and J by 13 bases, leaving 23 bases between them. CDR3 length: 16 amino acids. Germline-derived CDR1 and CDR2 are MNHNY and SVGAGI (reference sequence). The CDR3 loop reads CASSYLDYGDSLQQFF. In DNA form, the CDR3 reads TGTGCCAGCAGTTACTTAGACTATGGGGACTCCTTACAACAGTTCTTC.

V is TRBV29-1 and J is TRBJ1-2; no firm D call. The CDR3 has 14 amino acids. With 4 bases removed from V and 4 bases from J, the gap between germline ends came to 16 bases. Germline V gene lookup returns CDR1 SQVTM and CDR2 ANQGSEA. The CDR3 region is CSVVRLWGIYGYTF. In nucleotides, the CDR3 is TGCAGCGTTGTGCGCCTCTGGGGAATCTATGGCTACACCTTC. Supplemented by reference TRBV29-1 and TRBJ1-2, the full variable domain reads SAVISQKPSRDICQRGTSLTIQCQVDSQVTMMFWYRQQPGQSLTLIATANQGSEATYESGFVIDKFPISRPNLTFSTLTVSNMSPEDSSIYLCSVVRLWGIYGYTFGSGTRLTVV.

The V gene is TRBV11-2, the J gene TRBJ2-6; D is possibly TRBD2 (6 bases). Between the trimmed V and J ends, which lost 7 bases and 2 bases, there was a span of 15 bases. This CDR3 has 16 amino acids. Germline-derived CDR1 and CDR2 are SGHAT and FQNNGV. The CDR3 sequence: CASNLGGLPGANVLTF. The CDR3, as DNA: TGTGCCAGCAACCTCGGGGGTCTCCCTGGGGCCAACGTCCTGACTTTC.

This clone was seen a single time. The chain links TRBV11-2 to TRBJ2-5, with 14 bases matching TRBD2. Per germline, CDR1 SGHAT and CDR2 FQNNGV. This CDR3 spans 18 amino acids. V lost 4 bases, J lost 5 bases, and 12 bases stayed unmatched. CDR3 in DNA: TGTGCCAGCAGCTACGGACTAGCGGGAGGTCGGGGTCGGGAGACCCAGTACTTC. Its translation is CASSYGLAGGRGRETQYF.